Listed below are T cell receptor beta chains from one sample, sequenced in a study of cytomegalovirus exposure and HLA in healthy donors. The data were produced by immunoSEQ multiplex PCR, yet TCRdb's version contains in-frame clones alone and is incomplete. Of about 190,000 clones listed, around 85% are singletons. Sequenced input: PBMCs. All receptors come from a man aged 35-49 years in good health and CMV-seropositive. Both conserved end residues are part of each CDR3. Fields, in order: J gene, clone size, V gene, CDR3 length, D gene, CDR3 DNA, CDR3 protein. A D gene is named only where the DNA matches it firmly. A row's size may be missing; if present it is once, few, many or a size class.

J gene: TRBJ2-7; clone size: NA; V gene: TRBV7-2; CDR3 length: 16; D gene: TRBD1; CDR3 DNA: TGTGCCAGCAGCGGGCCGGGACAGGAAGCCCCCTACGAGCAGTACTTC; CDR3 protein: CASSGPGQEAPYEQYF
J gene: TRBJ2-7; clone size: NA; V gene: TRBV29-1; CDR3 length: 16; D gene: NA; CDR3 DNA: TGCAGCGTCGTCGGGACCGCAACCGGGGGGCCCTACGAGCAGTACTTC; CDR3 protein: CSVVGTATGGPYEQYF
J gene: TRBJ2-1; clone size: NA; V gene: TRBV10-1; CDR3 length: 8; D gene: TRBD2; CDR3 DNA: TGCCCTTCGGGGGGGCAGTTCTTC; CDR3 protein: CPSGGQFF
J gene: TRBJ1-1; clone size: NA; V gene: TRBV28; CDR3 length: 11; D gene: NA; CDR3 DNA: TGTGCCAGCAGTTTCCGCACTGAAGCTTTCTTT; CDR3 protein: CASSFRTEAFF
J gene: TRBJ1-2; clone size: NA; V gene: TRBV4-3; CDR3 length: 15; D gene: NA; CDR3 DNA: TGCGCCAGCAGCCATGACAGTTACATTAGTGGCGGCTACACCTTC; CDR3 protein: CASSHDSYISGGYTF
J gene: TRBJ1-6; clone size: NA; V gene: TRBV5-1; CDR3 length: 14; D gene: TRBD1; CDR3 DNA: TGCGCCAGCAGCGGGGACAGCGATAATTCACCCCTCCACTTT; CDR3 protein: CASSGDSDNSPLHF
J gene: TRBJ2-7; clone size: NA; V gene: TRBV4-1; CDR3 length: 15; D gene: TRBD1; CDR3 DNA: TGCGCCAGCAGCCAACCAGGGGGTGCTCCCTACGAGCAGTACTTC; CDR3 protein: CASSQPGGAPYEQYF
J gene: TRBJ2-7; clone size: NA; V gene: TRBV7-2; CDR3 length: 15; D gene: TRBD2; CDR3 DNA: TGTGCCAGCAGCTCCCCGACTAGCGTCCGCTACGAGCAGTACTTC; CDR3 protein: CASSSPTSVRYEQYF
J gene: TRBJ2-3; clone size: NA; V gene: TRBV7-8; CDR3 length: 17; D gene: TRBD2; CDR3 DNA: TGTGCCAGCAGCCTGCGGACTAGCGGGGGGAGCACAGATACGCAGTATTTT; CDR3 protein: CASSLRTSGGSTDTQYF
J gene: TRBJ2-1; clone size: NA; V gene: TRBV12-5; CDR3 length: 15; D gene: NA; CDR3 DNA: TGTGCTAGTGGTCCCAATTTGGGGGCGAACAATGAGCAGTTCTTC; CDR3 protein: CASGPNLGANNEQFF
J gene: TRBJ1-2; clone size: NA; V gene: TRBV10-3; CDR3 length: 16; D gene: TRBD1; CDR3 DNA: TGTGCCATCAGTGGTTCAAGACCGGGACAGGGACATGGCTACACCTTC; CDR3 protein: CAISGSRPGQGHGYTF
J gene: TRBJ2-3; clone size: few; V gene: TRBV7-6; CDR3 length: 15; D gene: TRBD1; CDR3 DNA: TGTGCCAGCAGCTTTACACAGGGGAGCACAGATACGCAGTATTTT; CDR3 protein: CASSFTQGSTDTQYF
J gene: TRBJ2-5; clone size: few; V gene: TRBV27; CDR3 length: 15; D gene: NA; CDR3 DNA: TGTGCCAGCAGGAGTGGTGCAGGTTTATGGGAGACCCAGTACTTC; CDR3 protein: CASRSGAGLWETQYF
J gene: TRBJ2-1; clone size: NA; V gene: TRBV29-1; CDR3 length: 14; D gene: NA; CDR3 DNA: TGCAGCGTCGAGGCGGCGGTTACCTACAATGAGCAGTTCTTC; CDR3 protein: CSVEAAVTYNEQFF
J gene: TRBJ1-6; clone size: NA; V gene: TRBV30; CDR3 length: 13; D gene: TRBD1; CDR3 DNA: TGTGCCTGGAGTACAGGGGATAATTCACCCCTCCACTTT; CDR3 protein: CAWSTGDNSPLHF
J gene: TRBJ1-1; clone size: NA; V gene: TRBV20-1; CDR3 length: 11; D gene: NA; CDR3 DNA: TGCAGTGCCACAGATTACACTGAAGCTTTCTTT; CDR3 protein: CSATDYTEAFF
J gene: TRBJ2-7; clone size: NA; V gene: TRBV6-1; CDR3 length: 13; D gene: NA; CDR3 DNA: TGTGCCAGCAGTTTGACAGAGAGGTACGAGCAGTACTTC; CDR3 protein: CASSLTERYEQYF
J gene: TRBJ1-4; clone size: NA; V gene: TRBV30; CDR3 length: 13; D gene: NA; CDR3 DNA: TGTGCCTGGAGTGTACAGTCATTGGAAAAACTGTTTTTT; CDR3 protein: CAWSVQSLEKLFF
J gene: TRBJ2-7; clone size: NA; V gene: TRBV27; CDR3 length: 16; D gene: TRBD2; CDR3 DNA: TGTGCCAGCAGTAACTGGGTTTCTAGCGGGGTCTACGAGCAGTACTTC; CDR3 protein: CASSNWVSSGVYEQYF
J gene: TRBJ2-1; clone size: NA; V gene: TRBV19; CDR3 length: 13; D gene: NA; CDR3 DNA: TGTGCCAGTAGTAGAACAGCTTACAATGAGCAGTTCTTC; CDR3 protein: CASSRTAYNEQFF
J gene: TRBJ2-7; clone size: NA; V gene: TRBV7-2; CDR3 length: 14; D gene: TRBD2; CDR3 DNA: TGTGCCAGCAGCAAATCCGGGGGGGGAGGCGAGCAGTACTTC; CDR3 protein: CASSKSGGGGEQYF
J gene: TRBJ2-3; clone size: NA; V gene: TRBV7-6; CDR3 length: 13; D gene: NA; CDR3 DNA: TGTGCCAGCAGCCAGGGGATCCGTGCCACGCAGTATTTT; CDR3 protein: CASSQGIRATQYF
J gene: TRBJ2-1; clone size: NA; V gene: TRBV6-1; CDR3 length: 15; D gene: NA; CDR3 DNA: TGTGCCAGCAGTGAAGTCATTGGAGGGCGGGGTGAGCAGTTCTTC; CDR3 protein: CASSEVIGGRGEQFF
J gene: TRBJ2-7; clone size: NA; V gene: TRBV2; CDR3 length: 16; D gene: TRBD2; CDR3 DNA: TGTGCCAGCGCACCCCAGGGACTAGCGGTGTCTTACGAGCAGTACTTC; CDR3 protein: CASAPQGLAVSYEQYF
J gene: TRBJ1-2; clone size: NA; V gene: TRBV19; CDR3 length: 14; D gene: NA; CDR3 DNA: TGTGCCAGTAGGCAGTCAGGGGCGATCTATGGCTACACCTTC; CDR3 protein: CASRQSGAIYGYTF
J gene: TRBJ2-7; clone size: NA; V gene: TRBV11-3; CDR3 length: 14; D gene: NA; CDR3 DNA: TGTCCCTTAAAGAGGAGACAGGCAAGGTACGAGCAGTACTTC; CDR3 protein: CPLKRRQARYEQYF
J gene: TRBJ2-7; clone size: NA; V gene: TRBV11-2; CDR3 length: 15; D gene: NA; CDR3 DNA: TGTGCCAGCAGCTTATCCCAGGGGGGCCACTACGAGCAGTACTTC; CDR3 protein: CASSLSQGGHYEQYF
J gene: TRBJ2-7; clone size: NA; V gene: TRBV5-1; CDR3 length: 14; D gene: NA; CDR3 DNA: TGCGCCAGCTCCCGGGACTTGAGCTCCTACGAGCAGTACTTC; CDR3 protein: CASSRDLSSYEQYF
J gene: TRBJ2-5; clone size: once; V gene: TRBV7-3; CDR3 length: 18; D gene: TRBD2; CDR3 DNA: TGTGCCAGCAGCTCCAGGACTAGCGGGCACCGGTACCAAGAGACCCAGTACTTC; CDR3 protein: CASSSRTSGHRYQETQYF
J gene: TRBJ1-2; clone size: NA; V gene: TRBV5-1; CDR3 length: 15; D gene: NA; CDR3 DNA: TGCGCCAGCAGCTTGGCCCCAGGGTCGAACTATGGCTACACCTTC; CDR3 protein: CASSLAPGSNYGYTF
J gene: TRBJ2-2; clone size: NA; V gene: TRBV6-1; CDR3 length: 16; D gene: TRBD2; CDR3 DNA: TGTGCCAGCAGTGACCGACTAGCGGGGGTGACCGGGGAGCTGTTTTTT; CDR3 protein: CASSDRLAGVTGELFF
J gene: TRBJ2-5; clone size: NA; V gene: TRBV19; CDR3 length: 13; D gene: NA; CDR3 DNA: TGTGCCAGTAGCTTTATTCCCCAAGAGACCCAGTACTTC; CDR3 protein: CASSFIPQETQYF
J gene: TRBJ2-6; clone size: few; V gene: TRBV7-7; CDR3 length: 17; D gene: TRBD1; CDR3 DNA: TGTGCTAGCAGCCCGGGACAGGGGGCTACTGGGGCCAACGTCCTGACTTTC; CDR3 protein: CASSPGQGATGANVLTF
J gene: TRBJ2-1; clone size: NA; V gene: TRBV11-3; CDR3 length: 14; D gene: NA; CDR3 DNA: TGTGCCAGCAGCTTAGATAACTCCGCCAATGAGCAGTTCTTC; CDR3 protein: CASSLDNSANEQFF
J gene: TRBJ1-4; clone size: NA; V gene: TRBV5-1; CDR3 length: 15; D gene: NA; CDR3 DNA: TGCGCCAGCAGCTTGGACCCAGCAACTAATGAAAAACTGTTTTTT; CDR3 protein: CASSLDPATNEKLFF
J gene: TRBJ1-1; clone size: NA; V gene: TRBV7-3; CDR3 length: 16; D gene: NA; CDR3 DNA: TGTGCCAGCAGCTTAATTGCAGGCGAGATGAACACTGAAGCTTTCTTT; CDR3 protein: CASSLIAGEMNTEAFF
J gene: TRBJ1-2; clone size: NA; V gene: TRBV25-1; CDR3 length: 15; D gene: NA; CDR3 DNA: TGTGCCAGCAGTGAGGGGGGGACGAGAAACTATGGCTACACCTTC; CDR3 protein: CASSEGGTRNYGYTF
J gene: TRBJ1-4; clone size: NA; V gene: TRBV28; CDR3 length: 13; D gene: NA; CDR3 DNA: TGTGCCAGCTGGCGGGGCGGCGGTGAAAAACTGTTTTTT; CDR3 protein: CASWRGGGEKLFF
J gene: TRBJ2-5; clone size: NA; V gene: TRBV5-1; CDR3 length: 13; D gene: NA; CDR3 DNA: TGCGCCAGCAGCTACCTCAGCCAAGAGACCCAGTACTTC; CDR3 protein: CASSYLSQETQYF
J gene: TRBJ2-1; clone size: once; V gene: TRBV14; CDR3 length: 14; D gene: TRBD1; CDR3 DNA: TGTGCCAGCAGCCGGGACAGGGCCTCGAATGAGCAGTTCTTC; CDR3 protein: CASSRDRASNEQFF
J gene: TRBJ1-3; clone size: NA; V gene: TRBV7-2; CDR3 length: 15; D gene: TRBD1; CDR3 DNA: TGTGCCAGCAGCCCTCAGCAGGGGGCTGGAAACACCATATATTTT; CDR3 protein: CASSPQQGAGNTIYF
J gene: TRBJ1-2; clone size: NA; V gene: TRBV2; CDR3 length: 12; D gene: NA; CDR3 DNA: TGTGCCAGCAGTGACTCCGGGTCAGGCTACACCTTC; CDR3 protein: CASSDSGSGYTF
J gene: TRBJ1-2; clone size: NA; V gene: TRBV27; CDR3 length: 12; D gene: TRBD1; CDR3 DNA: TGTGCCAGCAGTTTAACAGGGGTCGGCTACACCTTC; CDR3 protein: CASSLTGVGYTF
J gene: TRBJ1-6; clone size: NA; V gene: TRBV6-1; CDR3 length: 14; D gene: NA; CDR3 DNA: TGTGCCAGCAGGTTAGGACAGTTAGACTCACCCCTCCACTTT; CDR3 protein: CASRLGQLDSPLHF
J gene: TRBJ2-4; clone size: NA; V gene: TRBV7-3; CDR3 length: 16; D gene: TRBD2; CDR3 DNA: TGTGCCAGCAGCTTATCTGGCGGGGGAGGCAAAAACATTCAGTACTTC; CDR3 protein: CASSLSGGGGKNIQYF
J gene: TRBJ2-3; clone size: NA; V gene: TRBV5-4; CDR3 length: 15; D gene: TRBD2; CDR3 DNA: TGTGCCAGCAACTCCGGGACTAGGGGCACAGATACGCAGTATTTT; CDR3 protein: CASNSGTRGTDTQYF
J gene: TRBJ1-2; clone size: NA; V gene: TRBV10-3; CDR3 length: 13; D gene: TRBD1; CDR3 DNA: TGTGCCATCAGTAAAACAGGGGAGGATGGCTACACCTTC; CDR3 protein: CAISKTGEDGYTF
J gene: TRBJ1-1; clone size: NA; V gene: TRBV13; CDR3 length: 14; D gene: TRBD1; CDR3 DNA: TGTGCCAGCAGCTTCAGGGGGCGGGACACTGAAGCTTTCTTT; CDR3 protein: CASSFRGRDTEAFF
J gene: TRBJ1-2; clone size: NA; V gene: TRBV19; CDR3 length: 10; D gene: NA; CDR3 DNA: TGTGCCAGTAGTTCCAATGGCTACACCTTC; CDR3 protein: CASSSNGYTF
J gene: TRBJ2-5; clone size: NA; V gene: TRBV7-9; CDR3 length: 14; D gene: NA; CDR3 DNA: TGTGCCAGCAGCTTCCGGGACAATCTAGAGACCCAGTACTTC; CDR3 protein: CASSFRDNLETQYF
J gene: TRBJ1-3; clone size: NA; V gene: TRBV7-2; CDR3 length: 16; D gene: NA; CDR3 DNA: TGTGCCAGCAGCCCGCGCAACCCGAATACAGGGAACACCATATATTTT; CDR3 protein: CASSPRNPNTGNTIYF
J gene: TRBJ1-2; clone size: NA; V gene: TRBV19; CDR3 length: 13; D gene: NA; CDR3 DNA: TGTGCCAGTAGTACGGGACTGCCGCTTGGCTACACCTTC; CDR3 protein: CASSTGLPLGYTF
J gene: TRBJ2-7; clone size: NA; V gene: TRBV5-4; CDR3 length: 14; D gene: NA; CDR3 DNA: TGTGCCAGCAGCTCGGGGACTCGGATCTACGAGCAGTACTTC; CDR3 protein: CASSSGTRIYEQYF
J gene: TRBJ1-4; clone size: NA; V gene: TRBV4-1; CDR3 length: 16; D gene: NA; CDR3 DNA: TGCGCCAGCAGCCAAGATCAGGTCTTGACTAATGAAAAACTGTTTTTT; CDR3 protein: CASSQDQVLTNEKLFF
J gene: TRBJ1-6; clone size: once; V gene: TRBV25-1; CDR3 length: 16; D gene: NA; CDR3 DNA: TGTGCCAGCAGTGAATCCCAGGTCTCCTATAATTCACCCCTCCACTTT; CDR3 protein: CASSESQVSYNSPLHF
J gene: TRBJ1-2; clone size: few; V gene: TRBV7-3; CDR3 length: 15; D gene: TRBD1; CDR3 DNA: TGTGCCAGCAGCTTAACCGGGACAGGGCGTTCTGGCTACACCTTC; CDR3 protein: CASSLTGTGRSGYTF
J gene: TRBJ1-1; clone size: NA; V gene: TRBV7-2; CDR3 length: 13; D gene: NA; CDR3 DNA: TGTGCCAGCAGCTTAGCCAGGGGTTCGGGGGCTTTCTTT; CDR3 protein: CASSLARGSGAFF